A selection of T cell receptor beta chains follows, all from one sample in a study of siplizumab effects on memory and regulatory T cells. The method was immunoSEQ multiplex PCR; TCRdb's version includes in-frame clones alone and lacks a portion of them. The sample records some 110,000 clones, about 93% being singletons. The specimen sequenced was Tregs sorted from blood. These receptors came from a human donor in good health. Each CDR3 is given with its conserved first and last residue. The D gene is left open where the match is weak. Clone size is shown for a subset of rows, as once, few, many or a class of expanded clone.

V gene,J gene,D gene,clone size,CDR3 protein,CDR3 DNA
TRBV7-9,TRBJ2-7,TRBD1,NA,CASSSLFGQGSHEQYF,TGTGCCAGCAGCTCTCTGTTCGGACAGGGGTCCCACGAGCAGTACTTC
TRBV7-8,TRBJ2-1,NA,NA,CASSIRQDSYNEQFF,TGTGCCAGCAGCATCCGACAGGACTCCTACAATGAGCAGTTCTTC
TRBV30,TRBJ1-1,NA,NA,CAWRSRLVTGNTEAFF,TGTGCCTGGAGGAGTAGATTAGTGACGGGGAACACTGAAGCTTTCTTT
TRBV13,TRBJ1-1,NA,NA,CASSLNRYTEAFF,TGTGCCAGCAGCTTAAATAGGTACACTGAAGCTTTCTTT
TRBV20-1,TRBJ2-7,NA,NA,CSAREGYEQYF,TGCAGTGCTAGAGAAGGATACGAGCAGTACTTC
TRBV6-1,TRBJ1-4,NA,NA,CASRQQANEKLFF,TGTGCCAGCAGACAGCAGGCTAATGAAAAACTGTTTTTT
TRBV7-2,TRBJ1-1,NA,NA,CASSLDKVNTEAFF,TGTGCCAGCAGCTTAGATAAGGTGAACACTGAAGCTTTCTTT
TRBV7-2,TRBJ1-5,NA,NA,CASSSQAYGSQPQHF,TGTGCCAGCAGCTCGCAAGCTTATGGTAGCCAGCCCCAGCATTTT
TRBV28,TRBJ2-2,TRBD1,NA,CASRPMTGEITGELFF,TGTGCCAGCAGACCAATGACAGGGGAAATTACCGGGGAGCTGTTTTTT
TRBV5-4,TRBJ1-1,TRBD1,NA,CASSLRQGVLSGQGAFF,TGTGCCAGCAGCTTAAGACAGGGGGTCCTAAGCGGCCAAGGAGCTTTCTTT
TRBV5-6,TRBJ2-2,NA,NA,CASSFGHPNTGELFF,TGTGCCAGCAGCTTCGGACACCCGAACACCGGGGAGCTGTTTTTT
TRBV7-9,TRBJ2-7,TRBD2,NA,CASSSSSGAFYEQYF,TGTGCCAGCAGCTCCTCTAGCGGGGCTTTCTACGAGCAGTACTTC
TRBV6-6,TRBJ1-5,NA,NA,CASRDPPGGQPQHF,TGTGCCAGTCGGGATCCTCCTGGTGGCCAGCCCCAGCATTTT
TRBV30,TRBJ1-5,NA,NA,CAWSVWDSNQPQHF,TGTGCCTGGAGTGTATGGGATAGCAATCAGCCCCAGCATTTT
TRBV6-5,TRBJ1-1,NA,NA,CASRWTASTLGAFF,TGTGCCAGCAGATGGACAGCCTCCACACTGGGAGCTTTCTTT
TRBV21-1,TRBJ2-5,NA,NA,CASSKIGQGRRETQYF,TGTGCCAGCAGCAAAATTGGTCAGGGAAGGAGGGAGACCCAGTACTTC
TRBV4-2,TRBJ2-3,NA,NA,CASSQVRTDTQYF,TGTGCCAGCAGCCAGGTGCGAACAGATACGCAGTATTTT
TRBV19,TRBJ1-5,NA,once,CASSMGAGNQPQHF,TGTGCCAGTAGTATGGGGGCGGGCAATCAGCCCCAGCATTTT
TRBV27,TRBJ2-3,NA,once,CASSLGRSTDTQYF,TGTGCCAGCAGTTTAGGACGAAGCACAGATACGCAGTATTTT
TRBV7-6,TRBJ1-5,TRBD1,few,CASSRDRGLGQPQHF,TGTGCCAGCAGCCGGGACAGGGGGCTAGGTCAGCCCCAGCATTTT
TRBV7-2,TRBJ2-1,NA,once,CASSLTGRNEQFF,TGTGCCAGCAGCTTAACAGGGCGGAATGAGCAGTTCTTC
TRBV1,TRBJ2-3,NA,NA,CTSSQARPRANLAGFNTQYF,TGCACCAGCAGCCAAGCTCGTCCCAGGGCTAACCTAGCGGGGTTTAATACGCAGTATTTT
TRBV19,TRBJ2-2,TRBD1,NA,CATKAGGRAGELFF,TGTGCCACAAAAGCAGGGGGCAGGGCCGGGGAGCTGTTTTTT
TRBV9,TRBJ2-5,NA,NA,CASSVGQPQETQYF,TGTGCCAGCAGCGTAGGGCAACCCCAAGAGACCCAGTACTTC
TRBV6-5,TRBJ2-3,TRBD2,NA,CASSSFSGSAQYF,TGTGCCAGCAGTTCATTTAGCGGGAGTGCGCAGTATTTT
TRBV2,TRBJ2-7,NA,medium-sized,CASSDDYPSHYEQYF,TGTGCCAGCAGTGACGACTACCCCTCACATTACGAGCAGTACTTC
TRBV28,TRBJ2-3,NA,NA,CASSPGPSTDTQYF,TGTGCCAGCAGTCCCGGGCCTTCCACAGATACGCAGTATTTT
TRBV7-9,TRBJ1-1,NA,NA,CASSLEWQGFSATEAFF,TGTGCCAGCAGCTTAGAGTGGCAGGGTTTTTCCGCCACTGAAGCTTTCTTT
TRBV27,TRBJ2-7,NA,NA,CASSLKPSRYEQYF,TGTGCCAGCAGTTTAAAACCAAGTCGCTACGAGCAGTACTTC
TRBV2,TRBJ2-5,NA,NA,CASSAGETQYF,TGTGCCAGCAGTGCAGGGGAGACCCAGTACTTC
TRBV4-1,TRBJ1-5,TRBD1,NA,CASSQPGTGVQPQHF,TGCGCCAGCAGCCAACCCGGGACAGGGGTCCAGCCCCAGCATTTT
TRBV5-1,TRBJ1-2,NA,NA,CASSSGQSYGYTF,TGCGCCAGCAGCTCAGGACAGTCTTATGGCTACACCTTC
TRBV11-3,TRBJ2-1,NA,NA,CASSTGTWEHNEQFF,TGTGCCAGCAGCACCGGGACGTGGGAGCACAATGAGCAGTTCTTC
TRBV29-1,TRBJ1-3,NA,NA,CSVRSFSGNTIYF,TGCAGCGTGCGATCTTTCTCTGGAAACACCATATATTTT
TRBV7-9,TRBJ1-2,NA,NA,CASSFTGSGYTF,TGTGCCAGCAGCTTTACAGGGTCTGGCTACACCTTC
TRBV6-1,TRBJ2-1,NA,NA,CASSVHSEGNEQFF,TGTGCCAGCAGTGTACATTCGGAGGGCAATGAGCAGTTCTTC
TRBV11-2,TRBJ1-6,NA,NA,CASSPFASSYNSPLHF,TGTGCCAGCAGCCCATTCGCTAGCTCCTATAATTCACCCCTCCACTTT